These 9 T cell receptor beta chains were all obtained from the same sample, sequenced in a study of follicular helper T cells after annual influenza vaccination. Clones were read by immunoSEQ multiplex PCR, and TCRdb kept only the in-frame ones, dropping some. The data hold approximately 10,000 clones, with roughly 80% observed a single time. The sample's time point: 2015-2016 season, pre-vaccination. The material was CXCR5+ CD38- circulating T follicular helper cells from blood, obtained on the day of influenza vaccination. Subset described: circulating Tfh, non-naive CD4+CXCR5+PD-1+ (ICOS+CD38+ or ICOS-CD38-). These receptors were collected from an adult who received the influenza vaccine.

V is TRBV11-2 and J is TRBJ2-7; D might be TRBD2 (6 bases). The germline CDR1 and CDR2 sequences are SGHAT and FQNNGV. This CDR3 is built from 16 residues. The V end was cut by 1 base, the J end by 8 bases, with 21 bases between. The CDR3 DNA reads TGTGCCAGCAGCTTAGGGTCGTATGGCGGGACGGTTAAGCAGTACTTC. This translates into CASSLGSYGGTVKQYF.

In this sample, this clone turned up once. V usage is TRBV20-1 and J usage is TRBJ2-1; D uncertain. CDR3 length equals 10 residues. Trimming removed 6 bases at V and 6 bases at J, with 6 bases between. Germline values: CDR1 DFQATT, CDR2 SNEGSKA (reference sequence). Here the CDR3 DNA reads TGCAGTGCCCGGCGCAATGAGCAGTTCTTC. This encodes CSARRNEQFF.

The V and J genes are TRBV19 and TRBJ1-5; D is unclear. V lost 7 bases to trimming and J lost 6 bases, with 19 bases between them. This CDR3 is built from 15 residues. Germline V gene data show CDR1 as LNHDA and CDR2 as SQIVND (reference sequence). The CDR3 nucleotides read TGTGCCAGTAATATGGACGGTCTGTCGGCTCAGCCCCAGCATTTT. It yields the protein CASNMDGLSAQPQHF.

The rearrangement uses TRBV11-2 and TRBJ2-3; 14 positions match TRBD2. With 5 bases clipped from V and 4 bases from J, the junction kept 8 bases outside the gene matches. The CDR3 covers 17 residues. Germline CDR1 is SGHAT and CDR2 is FQNNGV. DNA for the CDR3: TGTGCCAGCAGCCCCCAAGGACTAGCGGGGGGTTCAGATACGCAGTATTTT. The encoded protein is CASSPQGLAGGSDTQYF.

The chain links TRBV30 to TRBJ2-7, with TRBD1 matching 9 bases. CDR3 length equals 15 residues. The ends lost 5 bases at V and 2 bases at J; junction bases unmatched: 10. In germline, CDR1 is GTSNPN, CDR2 SVGIG (reference sequence). The CDR3 DNA follows: TGTGCCTGGGACCGGACAGGGGAGAGGACCTACGAGCAGTACTTC. It specifies CAWDRTGERTYEQYF.

The chain couples TRBV28 to TRBJ2-7; 12 bases align to TRBD1. Germline lookup yields CDR1 MDHEN and CDR2 SYDVKM. CDR3 length: 18 amino acids. The V segment lost 5 bases and the J segment 7 bases; nucleotides outside the gene matches: 18. CDR3 DNA sequence: TGTGCCAGCAGTGCATCATCCCTGGGACAGGGGGCAAGAGGTGAGCAGTACTTC. It codes for CASSASSLGQGARGEQYF.

This clone showed up just once. V usage is TRBV6-5 and J usage is TRBJ1-2; D unresolved. CDR3 length: 15 amino acids. V dropped 8 bases and J dropped 0 bases, with 16 bases sitting between them. The germline CDR1 and CDR2 sequences are MNHEY and SVGAGI. The CDR3 loop is CASAKSPEANYGYTF. The CDR3 nucleotides are TGTGCCAGCGCGAAGTCCCCGGAAGCTAACTATGGCTACACCTTC.

CDR3 sequence: CASSGGGRAVGTNYGYTF. CDR3 nucleotides: TGTGCCAGTAGTGGCGGTGGACGCGCAGTGGGAACTAACTATGGCTACACCTTC. This rearrangement joins TRBV19 to TRBJ1-2; D remains unclear. The CDR3 consists of 18 residues. Germline V gene data show CDR1 as LNHDA and CDR2 as SQIVND (reference sequence). V lost 5 bases to trimming and J lost 0 bases, with 22 bases between them.

This CDR3 reads CSVSTGSGYYGYTF. The CDR3, as DNA: TGCAGCGTTTCTACAGGAAGCGGATACTATGGCTACACCTTC. This rearrangement joins TRBV29-1 to TRBJ1-2, with D perhaps TRBD1 (5 bases). In germline, CDR1 is SQVTM, CDR2 ANQGSEA. Trimming took 5 bases from V and 3 from J, leaving 16 bases between them. The CDR3 covers 14 residues. Variable domain in full (rest from reference TRBV29-1 and TRBJ1-2): SAVISQKPSRDICQRGTSLTIQCQVDSQVTMMFWYRQQPGQSLTLIATANQGSEATYESGFVIDKFPISRPNLTFSTLTVSNMSPEDSSIYLCSVSTGSGYYGYTFGSGTRLTVV.